This T cell receptor beta chain was identified during a study of shared clonotypes between healthy human individuals. The data were produced by immunoSEQ multiplex PCR, yet TCRdb's version contains in-frame clones alone and is incomplete. The data show 2 million to 2.5 million clones, under 97% seen once. The CDR3 totals 15 residues. V dropped 9 bases and J dropped 8; count of bases not matched to a gene: 14. Germline V gene data show CDR1 as MDHEN and CDR2 as SYDVKM. This clone has a single count. The V call is TRBV28, the J call TRBJ1-1; 11 bases are a match to TRBD1. Specimen: naive CD4+ T cells sorted from blood. The subset here: CD45RA+ positively selected. This TCR derives from a man aged 18-30 years in good health. CDR3 amino acids: CASGRGDRGRGEAFF. In DNA, the CDR3 is TGTGCCAGTGGGCGAGGGGACAGGGGGAGGGGAGAAGCTTTCTTT. Full variable domain (outside the CDR3, taken from reference TRBV28 and TRBJ1-1): DVKVTQSSRYLVKRTGEKVFLECVQDMDHENMFWYRQDPGLGLRLIYFSYDVKMKEKGDIPEGYSVSREKKERFSLILESASTNQTSMYLCASGRGDRGRGEAFFGQGTRLTVV.